This T cell receptor (beta chain) is from a study of patients and donors after allogeneic stem cell transplantation. MiXCR, applied by TCRdb to the RT-PCR reads, yields one record per CDR3 protein. The sample lists roughly 150,000 distinct CDR3 sequences, about 24% seen once, with 25% to 30% in the top ten. Per germline, CDR1 SGHAT and CDR2 FQNNGV. V lost 3 bases, J lost 3 bases, and 23 bases lay in between. The CDR3 has 19 amino acids. The sample comprised blood, either unsorted or a sorted T cell fraction (not recorded which). The chain recombines TRBV11-2 with TRBJ2-2; tentative D call: TRBD2 (6 bases). This sequence originates from a human donor who was either an allogeneic HSCT recipient or a stem cell or donor lymphocyte infusion donor (not recorded which). It is not recorded whose cells these are; they may come from a transplant donor. In DNA form, the CDR3 reads TGTGCCAGCAGCTTGACTTTTCGACTAGGTAGAAGGGACACCGGGGAGCTGTTTTTT. Residues: CASSLTFRLGRRDTGELFF. Looking up the rest from reference TRBV11-2 and TRBJ2-2 gives the full variable domain: EAGVAQSPRYKIIEKRQSVAFWCNPISGHATLYWYQQILGQGPKLLIQFQNNGVVDDSQLPKDRFSAERLKGVDSTLKIQPAKLEDSAVYLCASSLTFRLGRRDTGELFFGEGSRLTVL.